Following are 2 T cell receptor beta chains from one sample sequenced in a study of cytomegalovirus exposure and HLA in healthy donors. PCR was performed using 60 Vbeta and 13 Jbeta primers. Libraries were prepared by immunoSEQ multiplex PCR; TCRdb keeps only in-frame clonotypes and omits some of them. Among more than 90,000 clones listed, 73% were seen once. Material for sequencing was PBMCs. The receptor source for this set is a woman aged 30 to 39 in good health and CMV-seronegative.

The rearrangement joins TRBV7-9 to TRBJ2-5; TRBD2 might be the D (5 bases). Germline assignment: CDR1 SEHNR and CDR2 FQNEAQ (reference sequence). V lost 1 base and J lost 4, with 10 bases in between. The length of the CDR3 is 14 residues. CDR3 DNA: TGTGCCAGCAGCTTAGACTACCGGGGAGAGACCCAGTACTTC. This codes for CASSLDYRGETQYF.

The chain recombines TRBV27 with TRBJ2-7, with 10 bases lining up with TRBD2. This CDR3 is built from 13 residues. Trimming removed 7 bases from V and 2 bases from J; junction bases left unmatched: 2. From germline, CDR1 is MNHEY and CDR2 SMNVEV (reference sequence). CDR3 amino acids: CASTSGGTYEQYF. CDR3 DNA sequence: TGTGCCAGCACTAGCGGGGGTACCTACGAGCAGTACTTC.